The rows below give T cell receptor beta chains drawn from one sample of a study of cytomegalovirus exposure and HLA in healthy donors. TCRdb's table, derived via immunoSEQ multiplex PCR, lists solely in-frame clones and lacks some. The sample has 85,000 to 130,000 clones, around 79% seen once. The sequenced material came from PBMCs. These receptors were taken from a man in his sixties in good health and CMV-seronegative. Each CDR3 is given with its conserved first and last residue. The D gene is left open where the match is weak. Expanded clones get a size class; other rows say once, few or many, or leave the size out.

TRBD1 - TRBJ1-5 TRBV6-6 TGTGCCAGCAGTTACTTAGGCGGACAGGGTGCTCAGCCCCAGCATTTT CASSYLGGQGAQPQHF
TRBD1 - TRBJ1-1 TRBV7-2 TGTGCCAGCAGCCCAAGACAGGGAAAAACTGAAGCTTTCTTT CASSPRQGKTEAFF
TRBD1 - TRBJ2-6 TRBV7-9 TGTGCCAGCAGCCGCGGGACAGGAGGCCTTGGGGCCAACGTCCTGACTTTC CASSRGTGGLGANVLTF
TRBD1 - TRBJ1-1 TRBV2 TGTGCCAGCAGCTACCAGGGGGCGAACACTGAAGCTTTCTTT CASSYQGANTEAFF
TRBD1 - TRBJ2-1 TRBV18 TGTGCCAGCTCACCAACCGTCGGACAGGGGTACAATGAGCAGTTCTTC CASSPTVGQGYNEQFF
TRBD2 - TRBJ2-2 TRBV5-4 TGTGCCAGCAACCCCGGACGGGAGGCGAACACCGGGGAGCTGTTTTTT CASNPGREANTGELFF
TRBD2 - TRBJ2-3 TRBV19 TGTGCCAGTAGTATAGATAGTAGCGGGGGTACCCCAGATACGCAGTATTTT CASSIDSSGGTPDTQYF
- - TRBJ1-2 TRBV4-3 TGCGCCAGCAGCCAAAGGGGCTTTGGCTACACCTTC CASSQRGFGYTF
- few TRBJ1-2 TRBV14 TGTGCCAGCAGCCAAGCAGATCGGGTCTCGGGAGGCTACACCTTC CASSQADRVSGGYTF
TRBD2 - TRBJ2-7 TRBV5-4 TGTGCCAGCAGTTCTAGCGGGGCCCCCTACGAGCAGTACTTC CASSSSGAPYEQYF
- - TRBJ2-5 TRBV7-9 TGTGCCAGCAGCCCTTACGGGGGTCACCAAGAGACCCAGTACTTC CASSPYGGHQETQYF
- - TRBJ2-1 TRBV2 TGTGCCAGCAGTGACGGCGCTATAGCATACAATGAGCAGTTCTTC CASSDGAIAYNEQFF
- - TRBJ1-1 TRBV5-4 TGTGCCAGCAGCTCCGACAGATACACTGAAGCTTTCTTT CASSSDRYTEAFF
- - TRBJ1-2 TRBV9 TGTGCCAGCAGCGTAGAAGGGGTCCGGGGCTACACCTTC CASSVEGVRGYTF
TRBD1 - TRBJ1-1 TRBV4-3 TGCGCCAGCAGCCAGACAGGACAGGCAGACACTGAAGCTTTCTTT CASSQTGQADTEAFF
- - TRBJ2-3 TRBV7-2 TGTGCCAGCAGCTTAGAGGGGGGGGATGGAGATACGCAGTATTTT CASSLEGGDGDTQYF
- - TRBJ1-1 TRBV19 TGTGCCAGTAGTGAACAGGTAAACACTGAAGCTTTCTTT CASSEQVNTEAFF
- - TRBJ1-5 TRBV9 TGTGCCAGCAGCCCCCGAGGAACTAGCAATCAGCCCCAGCATTTT CASSPRGTSNQPQHF
- - TRBJ2-7 TRBV6-5 TGTGCCAGCAGTTACCAAGGGGGACACCGAAGGAACGAGCAGTACTTC CASSYQGGHRRNEQYF
TRBD1 - TRBJ1-2 TRBV18 TGTGCCAGCTCACCCGGGACAGCTTCTTCTAACTATGGCTACACCTTC CASSPGTASSNYGYTF
TRBD2 - TRBJ2-7 TRBV30 TGTGCCTGGAGGAAGCGGGGGGCCTCCTACGAGCAGTACTTC CAWRKRGASYEQYF
- - TRBJ1-1 TRBV5-6 TGTGCCAGCAGCAGGGGATACACTGAAGCTTTCTTT CASSRGYTEAFF
- - TRBJ1-4 TRBV27 TGTGCCAGCAGTCAGGACAGTTATCGTGAAAAACTGTTTTTT CASSQDSYREKLFF
- - TRBJ2-2 TRBV29-1 TGCAGCGTTGTAGGCCGCGGGGACACCGGGGAGCTGTTTTTT CSVVGRGDTGELFF
TRBD2 - TRBJ2-2 TRBV4-1 TGCGCCAGCAGCCAAGATTGGCTAGCGGGGAGGGCCGGGGAGCTGTTTTTT CASSQDWLAGRAGELFF
TRBD1 - TRBJ1-6 TRBV7-9 TGTGCCAGCAGCTCCCAGGGGGATTCACCCCTCCACTTT CASSSQGDSPLHF
TRBD2 - TRBJ2-2 TRBV5-1 TGCGCCAGCAGATACGGGACTACCGGAACCGGGGAGCTGTTTTTT CASRYGTTGTGELFF
- few TRBJ1-1 TRBV9 TGTGCCAGCAGCCCGACATCGAAGAACACTGAAGCTTTCTTT CASSPTSKNTEAFF
- - TRBJ1-2 TRBV4-3 TGCGCCAGCAGCTCCAGCCCGGGACTTAACTATGGCTACACCTTC CASSSSPGLNYGYTF
- - TRBJ2-5 TRBV7-2 TGTGCCAGCAGCTCACAGGGTTGGCAAGAGACCCAGTACTTC CASSSQGWQETQYF
TRBD2 - TRBJ2-5 TRBV15 TGTGCCACCAGCGGCGGGGGGGCTAAGACCCAGTACTTC CATSGGGAKTQYF
- - TRBJ1-2 TRBV28 TGTGCCACCAACCAGGGAGGGCTCGGGTATGGCTACACCTTC CATNQGGLGYGYTF
TRBD1 - TRBJ2-3 TRBV7-3 TGTGCCAGCAGCTCCGGGACAGGGGGCGGCACAGATACGCAGTATTTT CASSSGTGGGTDTQYF
- few TRBJ1-3 TRBV7-2 TGTGCCAGCAGTTTTCAGGTATCCTCTGGAAACACCATATATTTT CASSFQVSSGNTIYF
- once TRBJ2-7 TRBV2 TGTGCCAGCAGTGAGCAGGGGTATACCTACGAGCAGTACTTC CASSEQGYTYEQYF
- - TRBJ1-5 TRBV19 TGTGCCAGTAGTCCCCCCCGCGACATCCCCACGAAGCATTTT CASSPPRDIPTKHF
- - TRBJ2-2 TRBV7-3 TGTGCCAGCAGCTTAACGGAGGGGGAGCTGTTTTTT CASSLTEGELFF